One T cell receptor (beta chain) is described in this entry. Its matching antigen is unknown. Combining a sample-barcoded 5' primer with a J-beta primer mix, a second PCR ran for about 7 to 11 cycles. TCRdb reprocessed the 5' RACE reads via MiXCR and lists one record per CDR3 protein. The data contain 650,000 to 950,000 distinct CDR3 sequences, around 43% of them singletons. This sample was taken from a study of blood T cells in healthy people across ages. Study outcomes and limitations: Observed TCR beta diversity per million T cells went down as age went up. This fall followed a roughly linear course with age.

Trimming took off 0 bases at V and 3 bases at J, with 10 bases between the two ends. The CDR3 length is 15 residues. The germline V gene encodes CDR1 SGHRS and CDR2 YFSETQ. Peripheral blood, 9.5 to 10 milliliters per donor, was collected. The chain carries TRBV5-1 and TRBJ2-1; possible D gene TRBD2, 5 bases. What was sequenced was blood. The receptor's source is a man in his 60s in good health. The CDR3 reads CASSLVGEHYNEQFF. The CDR3 DNA is TGCGCCAGCAGCTTGGTGGGAGAACACTACAATGAGCAGTTCTTC.